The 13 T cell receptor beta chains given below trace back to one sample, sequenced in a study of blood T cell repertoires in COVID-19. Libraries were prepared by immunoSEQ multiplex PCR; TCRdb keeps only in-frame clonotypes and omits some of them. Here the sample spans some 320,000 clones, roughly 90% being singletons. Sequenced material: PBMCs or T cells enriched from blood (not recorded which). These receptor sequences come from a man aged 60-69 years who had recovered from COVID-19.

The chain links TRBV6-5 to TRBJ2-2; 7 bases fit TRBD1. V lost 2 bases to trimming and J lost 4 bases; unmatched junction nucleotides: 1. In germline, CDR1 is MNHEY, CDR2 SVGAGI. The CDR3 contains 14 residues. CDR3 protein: CASSYRQGTGELFF. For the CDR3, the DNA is TGTGCCAGCAGTTACCGACAGGGCACCGGGGAGCTGTTTTTT.

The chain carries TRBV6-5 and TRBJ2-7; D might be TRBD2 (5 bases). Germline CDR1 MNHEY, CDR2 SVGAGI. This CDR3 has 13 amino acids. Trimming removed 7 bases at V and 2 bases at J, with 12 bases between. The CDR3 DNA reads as TGTGCCAGCACCGCGGGTGGGCCCTACGAGCAGTACTTC. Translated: CASTAGGPYEQYF.

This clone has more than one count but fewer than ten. The CDR3 DNA reads as TGTGCCTGGAGTACGTTAGCAGGGATAGTAGGGTACGAGCAGTACTTC. This encodes CAWSTLAGIVGYEQYF. V is TRBV30 and J is TRBJ2-7, with D perhaps TRBD1 (5 bases). Germline V gene sequence: CDR1 GTSNPN, CDR2 SVGIG (reference sequence). CDR3 length: 16 residues. The V end was cut by 2 bases, the J end by 4 bases, with 21 bases between.

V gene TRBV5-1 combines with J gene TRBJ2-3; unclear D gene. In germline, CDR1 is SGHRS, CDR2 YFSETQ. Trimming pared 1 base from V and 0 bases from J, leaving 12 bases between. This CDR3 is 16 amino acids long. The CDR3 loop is CASSLLGGGSTDTQYF. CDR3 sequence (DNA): TGCGCCAGCAGCTTGTTAGGCGGCGGAAGCACAGATACGCAGTATTTT.

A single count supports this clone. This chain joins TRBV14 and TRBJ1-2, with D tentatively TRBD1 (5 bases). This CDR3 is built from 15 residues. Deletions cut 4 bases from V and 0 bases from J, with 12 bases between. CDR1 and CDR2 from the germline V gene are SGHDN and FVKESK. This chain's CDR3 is CASSRRGTTNYGYTF. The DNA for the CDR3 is TGTGCCAGCAGCCGCCGGGGGACTACTAACTATGGCTACACCTTC.

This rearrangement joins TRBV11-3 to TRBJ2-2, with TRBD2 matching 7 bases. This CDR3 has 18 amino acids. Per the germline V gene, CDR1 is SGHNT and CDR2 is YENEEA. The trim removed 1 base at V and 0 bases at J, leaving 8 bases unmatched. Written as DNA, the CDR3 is TGTGCCAGCAGCTTAGTTTGGCTAGCGGACCCGAACACCGGGGAGCTGTTTTTT. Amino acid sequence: CASSLVWLADPNTGELFF.

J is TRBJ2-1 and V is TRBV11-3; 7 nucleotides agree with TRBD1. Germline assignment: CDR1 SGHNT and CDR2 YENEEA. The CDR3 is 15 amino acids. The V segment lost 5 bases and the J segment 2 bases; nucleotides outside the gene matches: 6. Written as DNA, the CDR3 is TGTGCCAGCAGCGCCGGGACAGCTACCTACAATGAGCAGTTCTTC. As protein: CASSAGTATYNEQFF.

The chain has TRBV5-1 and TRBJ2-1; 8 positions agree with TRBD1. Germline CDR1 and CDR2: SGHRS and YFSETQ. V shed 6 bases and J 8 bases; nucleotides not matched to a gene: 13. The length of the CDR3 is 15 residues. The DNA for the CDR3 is TGCGCCAGCAACTCTCCGGGACAGGTTGGCTATGAGCAGTTCTTC. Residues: CASNSPGQVGYEQFF. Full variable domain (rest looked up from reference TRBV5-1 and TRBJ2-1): KAGVTQTPRYLIKTRGQQVTLSCSPISGHRSVSWYQQTPGQGLQFLFEYFSETQRNKGNFPGRFSGRQFSNSRSEMNVSTLELGDSALYLCASNSPGQVGYEQFFGPGTRLTVL.

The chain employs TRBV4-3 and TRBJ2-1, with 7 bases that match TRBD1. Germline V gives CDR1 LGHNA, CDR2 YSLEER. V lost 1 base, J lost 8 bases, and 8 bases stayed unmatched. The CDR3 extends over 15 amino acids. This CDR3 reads CASSQATGSVYEQFF. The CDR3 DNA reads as TGCGCCAGCAGCCAAGCGACAGGGTCGGTGTATGAGCAGTTCTTC.

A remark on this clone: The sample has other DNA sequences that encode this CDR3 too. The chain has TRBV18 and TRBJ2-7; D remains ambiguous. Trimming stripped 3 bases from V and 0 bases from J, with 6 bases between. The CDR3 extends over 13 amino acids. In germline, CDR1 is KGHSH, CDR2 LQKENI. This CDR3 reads CASSPTSSYEQYF. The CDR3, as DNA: TGTGCCAGCTCACCTACGAGCTCCTACGAGCAGTACTTC.

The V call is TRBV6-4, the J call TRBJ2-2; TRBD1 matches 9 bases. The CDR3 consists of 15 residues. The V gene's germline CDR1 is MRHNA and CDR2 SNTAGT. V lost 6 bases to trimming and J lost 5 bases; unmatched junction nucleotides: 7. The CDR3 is CASRVTGGQTGELFF. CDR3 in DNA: TGTGCCAGCAGAGTAACAGGGGGCCAAACCGGGGAGCTGTTTTTT.

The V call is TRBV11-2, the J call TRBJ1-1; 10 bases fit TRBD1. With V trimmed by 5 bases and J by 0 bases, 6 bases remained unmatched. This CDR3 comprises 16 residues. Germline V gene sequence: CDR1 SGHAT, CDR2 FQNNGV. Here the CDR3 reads CASSKPGQGMNTEAFF. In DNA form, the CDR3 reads TGTGCCAGCAGCAAACCGGGACAGGGGATGAACACTGAAGCTTTCTTT.

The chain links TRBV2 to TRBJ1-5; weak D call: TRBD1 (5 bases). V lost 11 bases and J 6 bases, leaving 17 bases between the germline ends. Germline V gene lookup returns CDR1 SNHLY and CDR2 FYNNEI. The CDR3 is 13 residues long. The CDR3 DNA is TGTGCCTCATCAAGCGCCCAGGGTCAGCCCCAGCATTTT. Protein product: CASSSAQGQPQHF.